The T cell receptor beta chain under discussion was sequenced for a study of spatial heterogeneity in lung cancer. Study results and limitations: At resection, ubiquitous expanded tumor TCRs appeared in blood more than at follow-up.

J gave up 8 bases and V 3 bases, and 15 bases lay outside the gene matches. Germline values: CDR1 SGHKS, CDR2 YYEKEE (reference sequence). The CDR3 contains 16 residues. At least ten counts were recorded for this clonotype. The antigen is not known. The time point is: blood at routine non-recurrence follow-up after resection. Whole RNA, isolated from tumor, nontumor lung or frozen PBMC, was sequenced without prior sorting. Each TCR cDNA molecule bore a unique molecular identifier. One entry per CDR3 protein, called by TCRdb with MiXCR from the 5' RACE reads. The table includes about 36,000 distinct CDR3 sequences, approximately 8% detected once.

The chain has TRBV5-5 and TRBJ1-2; 8 bases are shared with TRBD1. Material: PBMCs, obtained at follow-up. This TCR was recovered from a male donor with early-stage non-small cell lung cancer. Here the CDR3 reads CASSSSGQGPSYGYTF. The CDR3 region has the DNA TGTGCCAGCAGCTCCTCCGGACAGGGCCCTTCCTACGGCTACACCTTC.